A selection of T cell receptor beta chains follows, all from one sample in a study of post-analysis software for immune sequencing data. Each CDR3 protein is one row after TCRdb ran MiXCR on the PCR reads. Of hundreds of thousands of distinct CDR3 sequences listed, over 45% are singletons. Sequencing was done on a sample of blood. The receptors originated from a girl aged 2 to 10 with multiple sclerosis. Both conserved end residues are part of each CDR3. Fields, in order: V gene, D gene, J gene, clone size, CDR3 protein, CDR3 DNA. A D gene is named only where the DNA matches it firmly. Size is omitted from some rows. Given values are once, few, many or a class for expanded clones.

TRBV20-1	TRBD2	TRBJ2-3	.	CSARSPGGRGDTQYF	TGCAGTGCTAGATCACCGGGAGGTCGGGGAGATACGCAGTATTTT
TRBV10-2	.	TRBJ2-3	.	CASRREGGTDTQYF	TGCGCCAGCAGGAGGGAAGGGGGCACAGATACGCAGTATTTT
TRBV6-1	.	TRBJ2-3	few	CASMRVGGRTDTQYF	TGTGCCAGCATGAGGGTTGGAGGTCGCACAGATACGCAGTATTTT
TRBV5-1	TRBD1	TRBJ2-5	.	CASRGTAKETQYF	TGCGCCAGCAGGGGGACAGCTAAAGAGACCCAGTACTTC
TRBV10-3	TRBD2	TRBJ2-7	.	CATHSGTEAYEQYF	TGTGCCACGCATAGCGGGACCGAGGCCTACGAGCAGTACTTC
TRBV5-1	TRBD1	TRBJ1-1	.	CASSLGGTGPEAFF	TGCGCCAGCAGCTTGGGAGGGACAGGGCCCGAAGCTTTCTTT
TRBV11-2	TRBD1	TRBJ2-5	few	CASPTGGFSQETQYF	TGTGCCAGCCCGACAGGGGGGTTTAGTCAAGAGACCCAGTACTTC
TRBV5-1	.	TRBJ2-7	few	CASRPGSSYEQYF	TGCGCCAGCAGACCGGGGAGCTCCTACGAGCAGTACTTC
TRBV11-2	.	TRBJ2-5	.	CASSDAGYQETQYF	TGTGCCAGCAGTGATGCAGGGTACCAAGAGACCCAGTACTTC
TRBV5-1	.	TRBJ2-6	few	CASSQGRISSGANVLTF	TGCGCCAGCAGCCAGGGACGGATTAGCTCTGGGGCCAACGTCCTGACTTTC
TRBV20-1	.	TRBJ1-1	.	CSARDSQGNTEAFF	TGCAGTGCTAGAGATTCCCAGGGAAATACTGAAGCTTTCTTT
TRBV10-3	.	TRBJ2-7	.	CAISHPTESSYEQYF	TGTGCCATCAGCCACCCGACGGAGAGCTCCTACGAGCAGTACTTC
TRBV18	TRBD2	TRBJ2-5	few	CASLSLAGGNEQYF	TGTGCCAGCCTGAGTCTAGCGGGAGGTAATGAGCAGTACTTC
TRBV7-9	.	TRBJ1-2	.	CATPGSTNYGYTF	TGTGCCACCCCCGGGTCCACTAACTATGGCTACACCTTC
TRBV6-6	TRBD1	TRBJ2-3	.	CASSDPGQGRVGDTQYF	TGTGCCAGCAGCGATCCCGGACAGGGAAGGGTTGGGGATACGCAGTATTTT
TRBV10-3	TRBD1	TRBJ2-7	.	CAISESDRGYEQYF	TGTGCCATCAGTGAGTCTGACAGGGGGTACGAGCAGTACTTC
TRBV29-1	.	TRBJ1-1	.	CSVAHHVPEAFF	TGCAGCGTTGCCCACCATGTACCTGAAGCTTTCTTT
TRBV6-5	.	TRBJ2-1	.	CASSYNAGGGEQFF	TGTGCCAGCAGTTACAATGCAGGAGGAGGAGAGCAGTTCTTC
TRBV20-1	TRBD2	TRBJ2-7	once	CSARAGGYEQYF	TGCAGTGCTCGGGCGGGGGGCTACGAGCAGTACTTC
TRBV18	.	TRBJ1-2	.	CASSPPNSKSYGYTF	TGTGCCAGCTCACCACCGAACAGCAAGAGTTATGGCTACACCTTC
TRBV28	.	TRBJ1-2	.	CASSTNSNRGYTF	TGTGCCAGCAGTACGAACAGCAATCGTGGCTACACCTTC
TRBV10-3	.	TRBJ2-3	.	CAISAPGDSTDTQYF	TGTGCCATCAGCGCCCCTGGGGACAGCACAGATACGCAGTATTTT
TRBV5-4	TRBD1	TRBJ2-1	few	CASSWDRGLNLYNEQFF	TGTGCCAGCAGCTGGGACAGGGGGCTCAACTTATACAATGAGCAGTTCTTC
TRBV13	TRBD2	TRBJ2-5	few	CASSSTSGGLETQYF	TGTGCCAGCAGCTCGACTAGCGGGGGATTGGAGACCCAGTACTTC
TRBV6-1	TRBD1	TRBJ2-1	.	CASSDRGKYNEQFF	TGTGCCAGCAGTGACAGGGGGAAGTACAATGAGCAGTTCTTC
TRBV5-1	.	TRBJ2-7	.	CASSPPTGTHYEQYF	TGCGCCAGCAGCCCCCCCACCGGGACACACTACGAGCAGTACTTC
TRBV10-3	TRBD1	TRBJ2-3	few	CAISTGTVSTDTQYF	TGTGCCATCAGCACCGGGACAGTTAGCACAGATACGCAGTATTTT
TRBV29-1	TRBD2	TRBJ2-1	.	CSASGSSGTRSYNEQFF	TGCAGCGCCTCCGGCTCTAGCGGAACCCGCTCCTACAATGAGCAGTTCTTC
TRBV12-3/TRBV12-4	TRBD2	TRBJ2-3	.	CASQEGHLGTRNTDTQYF	TGTGCCAGCCAAGAAGGACACCTTGGGACTAGAAACACAGATACGCAGTATTTT
TRBV11-2	TRBD1	TRBJ2-5	.	CASGEGTGGGLETQYF	TGTGCCAGCGGAGAGGGGACAGGGGGCGGTTTAGAGACCCAGTACTTC
TRBV20-1	TRBD2	TRBJ2-7	.	CSAPGGRAKYEQYF	TGCAGTGCGCCGGGGGGGAGGGCCAAATACGAGCAGTACTTC
TRBV3-1	.	TRBJ1-1	.	CASISGRLNTEAFF	TGTGCCAGCATCTCCGGACGGTTGAACACTGAAGCTTTCTTT
TRBV12-3/TRBV12-4	.	TRBJ2-1	few	CASSLVAWFNEQFF	TGTGCCAGCAGTTTAGTGGCATGGTTCAATGAGCAGTTCTTC